The T cell receptor beta chain under discussion was sequenced for a study of T cell responses to AZD1222 COVID-19 vaccine. Study-wide results and limits: At 160-218 and 743-854, vaccine-associated CD4 TCRs were dominant, and they spanned spike. Repertoire collection took place solely once the T cell response had peaked.

Sequencing was performed with immunoSEQ multiplex PCR; in TCRdb, only in-frame clones are kept and a portion is missing. The sample has more than 100,000 clones; around 90% are singletons. Of note for this clone: No antigen is known for it.

V lost 6 bases and J lost 3; bases outside the gene matches: 13. Germline CDR1 reads SGHRS; CDR2 reads YFSETQ. CDR3 length: 16 residues. The specimen comprised peripheral blood, sampled on day 0 of AZD1222 vaccination. The chain recombines TRBV5-1 with TRBJ1-1; 8 positions match TRBD1. The receptor comes from an adult in good health. The CDR3 is CASTPAAGGADTEAFF. The CDR3 bases are TGCGCCAGCACCCCTGCGGCAGGGGGCGCAGACACTGAAGCTTTCTTT.